The following is a T cell receptor (beta chain) sequence with its context. In its sample, this clonotype was seen a few times. Its antigen specificity is not known. No qualities accompany the bases; no much larger clone lies one base away. The V end loses 6 bases and the J end loses 2 bases, and a stretch of 11 bases separates them. The germline V gene (reference sequence) supplies CDR1 MNHNY and CDR2 SVGAGI. The cysteine opens and the phenylalanine closes a CDR3 of 13 amino acids. Only CDR3 DNA remains: 39 bases, in frame from the first base. The record originates from a study of post-analysis software for immune sequencing data (dated by TCRdb to between 2015 and 2017). Background for the entire study: The recorded disease courses included relapsing-remitting, secondary progressive and progressive-relapsing multiple sclerosis, and some patients had no subtype annotation. Patient repertoires were compared against roughly 12 previously published healthy control repertoires from donors aged roughly 6 to 28 years. A subset of samples was prepared in parallel using single-end sample barcoding, then pooled and co-amplified after Illumina adapter ligation.

To demonstrate the VDJtools post-analysis software, TCR beta repertoires were profiled from the peripheral blood of more than ten young patients with multiple sclerosis. The multiple sclerosis patients were children and adolescents ranging in age from about 6 to 17 years. The research as a whole found: Significantly higher frequencies in patients than in controls were found for roughly five TRBV segments, including TRBV5-6, TRBV5-1 and TRBV20-1. Multiple sclerosis patients had significantly lower normalized Chao1 diversity than controls, a result that suggests substantial peripheral T-cell clonal expansion. Direct clustering with F measure revealed strong co-clustering of samples prepared in the same batch, which led to a batch-effect correction. The control group was slightly older than the multiple sclerosis patient group.

The library was built by means of PCR. Instrument on record: Illumina HiSeq 2500. Unique molecular identifiers were incorporated into TCR beta cDNA libraries to reduce PCR and sequencing biases. Every 1 to 10 million input T cells yielded roughly 0.5 million cDNA molecules, meaning each molecule approximated one T cell. The patient libraries were prepared and sequenced with the same protocol used for the earlier healthy control dataset. Within a given batch, samples were prepared together, multiplexed and sequenced on the same HiSeq lane. From the authors' description of their analysis: MIGEC was used to process the raw barcoded reads, and molecular identifier groups with only a single read were discarded before consensus assembly and CDR3 extraction. Clonotype tables were post-analysed with VDJtools, normalizing diversity by down-sampling all datasets to the smallest sample size. Repertoire overlap clustering matched CDR3 amino acid but not nucleotide sequences to correct batch-related cross-sample contamination. Clones were called with MiXCR by TCRdb after fastp trimmed the public reads at Q25, and only in-frame beta chains were retained. Every CDR3 protein is listed once, alongside the most common genes and DNA of its rows. These V and J calls are TCRdb output, not the study's own analysis. The sample table shows almost 700,000 distinct CDR3 sequences, and approximately 60% are seen once. The ten largest clonotypes hold 10% to 12% of the sample.

The TCR sequence derives from a girl aged 2-9 years with multiple sclerosis. The specimen was blood. In this chain, TRBV6-6 is recombined with TRBJ2-7, with the D gene not confidently named. The CDR3 amino acid sequence is: CASSQSATYEQYF. The DNA sequence reads TGTGCCAGCAGCCAATCCGCAACCTACGAGCAGTACTTC.